Presented here are 5 T cell receptor beta chains from one specimen sequenced in a study of molecular identifiers for immune sequencing clone quantification. TCRdb re-analysed the PCR reads in MiXCR, keeping a single row per CDR3 protein. The table shows 400,000 to 600,000 distinct CDR3 sequences, with about 21% occurring only once. Sequenced input: naive CD8+ T cells from blood, with Jurkat cell RNA spiked in. Subset given: FACS-sorted CD8+CD4-CCR7+CD45RA+ naive T cells. Every receptor here comes from a human donor in good health. Some libraries in this study had Jurkat cell RNA spiked in.

The chain recombines TRBV27 with TRBJ2-7, with TRBD1 matching over 9 bases. The ends lost 0 bases at V and 1 base at J; junction bases unmatched: 4. The CDR3 length is 16 residues. The V gene's germline CDR1 is MNHEY and CDR2 SMNVEV (reference sequence). CDR3 loop: CASSLSIQGASYEQYF. In DNA form, the CDR3 reads TGTGCCAGCAGTTTATCGATACAGGGGGCTTCCTACGAGCAGTACTTC.

This clonotype was seen many times. The CDR3 coding sequence is TGTGCCAGCAGCTTGGAGAGGCGCGAGCAGTACTTC. Translating it yields CASSLERREQYF. V gene TRBV5-4 combines with J gene TRBJ2-7; D ambiguous. The CDR3 totals 12 residues. V lost 0 bases and J 6 bases, leaving 7 bases between the germline ends. Germline CDR1 SGHNT, CDR2 YYREEE (reference sequence).

In this sample, this clonotype turned up many times. The chain carries TRBV6-5 and TRBJ2-2; TRBD1 aligns across 7 bases. The germline gives CDR1 MNHEY, CDR2 SVGAGI. The CDR3 is 14 amino acids. V was clipped by 0 bases and J by 5 bases; unmatched bases: 0. The CDR3 sequence is CASSYSTGTGELFF. CDR3 sequence (DNA): TGTGCCAGCAGTTACTCGACAGGGACCGGGGAGCTGTTTTTT.

This clonotype occurred many times. The rearrangement links TRBV7-9 to TRBJ1-4; TRBD1 matches 10 bases. Germline CDR1 and CDR2: SEHNR and FQNEAQ (reference sequence). This CDR3 contains 13 residues. Trimming cost V 6 bases and J 10 bases; bases outside gene matches: 5. For the CDR3, the DNA is TGTGCCAGCAGTTCCGGACAGGGGGGAAAACTGTTTTTT. It specifies CASSSGQGGKLFF.

This clonotype showed up many times. The chain joins TRBV13 to TRBJ2-7, with no clear D. The CDR3 is 12 amino acids. Germline V gene lookup returns CDR1 PRHDT and CDR2 FYEKMQ (reference sequence). The germline V and J ends were trimmed by 8 bases and 3 bases, with 11 bases remaining between them. The CDR3 nucleotides read TGTGCCAGCCCCGAAGACGGCTACGAGCAGTACTTC. It yields the protein CASPEDGYEQYF.